The 27 T cell receptor beta chains given below trace back to one sample, sequenced in a study of blood T cell repertoires in COVID-19. Repertoires were generated with immunoSEQ multiplex PCR, while TCRdb's copy carries only in-frame clones and drops some. The repertoire holds 35,000 or so clones, with roughly nine tenths as singletons. The sample comprised peripheral blood. Receptor source: a man aged 60 to 69 with active or convalescent COVID-19.

The J gene is TRBJ1-4, the V gene TRBV27; TRBD1 might be the D (5 bases). The V end was cut by 2 bases, the J end by 8 bases, with 15 bases between. The germline V gene encodes CDR1 MNHEY and CDR2 SMNVEV (reference sequence). The CDR3 has 15 residues. The CDR3 nucleotides are TGTGCCAGCAGTTTAGGCCGGGGGAGGACAGAAAAACTGTTTTTT. Its protein is CASSLGRGRTEKLFF.

The CDR3 here is CASTRGDTQYF. In DNA form, the CDR3 reads TGTGCCAGTACTCGGGGAGATACGCAGTATTTT. V and J are TRBV19 and TRBJ2-3; tentative D call: TRBD2 (5 bases). This CDR3 region has 11 residues. V was trimmed by 7 bases and J by 5 bases, leaving 7 bases between them. From germline, CDR1 is LNHDA and CDR2 SQIVND (reference sequence).

V and J are TRBV7-2 and TRBJ2-5, with TRBD1 matching over 11 bases. With 3 bases clipped from V and 1 base from J, the junction kept 1 base outside the gene matches. Germline V CDR1 and CDR2: SGHTA, FQGNSA. CDR3 size: 15 residues. The CDR3 spells CASSLGTGGQETQYF. The CDR3 DNA reads TGTGCCAGCAGCTTGGGGACAGGGGGCCAAGAGACCCAGTACTTC.

This clone was recorded once. The chain has TRBV5-1 and TRBJ2-7; 10 positions match TRBD1. CDR1 is SGHRS and CDR2 is YFSETQ in the germline V gene. The CDR3 loop spans 15 amino acids. V lost 0 bases to trimming and J lost 3 bases; unmatched junction nucleotides: 3. The CDR3 region is CASSLGQGAFYEQYF. CDR3 DNA sequence: TGCGCCAGCAGCTTGGGACAGGGGGCGTTCTACGAGCAGTACTTC.

The chain joins TRBV29-1 to TRBJ2-7; 10 bases are shared with TRBD2. J was trimmed by 2 bases and V by 5 bases; bases with no gene match: 9. Germline V gene sequence: CDR1 SQVTM, CDR2 ANQGSEA. The CDR3 has 15 amino acids. The CDR3 is CSVRKREGPPYEQYF. As DNA, the CDR3 is TGCAGCGTTCGAAAGCGGGAGGGCCCCCCCTACGAGCAGTACTTC.

The genes are TRBV19 and TRBJ1-2; 7 bases align to TRBD1. This CDR3 is built from 15 residues. Germline CDR1 LNHDA, CDR2 SQIVND (reference sequence). With V trimmed by 3 bases and J by 0 bases, 4 bases remained unmatched. The CDR3 bases are TGTGCCAGTAGTATCCTAGGGACAGCTAACTATGGCTACACCTTC. This gives the protein CASSILGTANYGYTF.

This sequence joins TRBV12-3 or TRBV12-4 and TRBJ2-1; D gene unclear. This CDR3 has 11 amino acids. V was pared by 6 bases and J by 10 bases, with 10 bases between. The CDR3 DNA reads as TGTGCCAGCAGCTTGAGAATGGAGCAGTTCTTC. As protein: CASSLRMEQFF.

This sequence joins TRBV19 and TRBJ2-5; 9 bases align to TRBD2. The CDR3 spans 15 residues. Trimming removed 3 bases from V and 5 bases from J; junction bases left unmatched: 7. The V gene's germline CDR1 is LNHDA and CDR2 SQIVND (reference sequence). CDR3 in amino acids: CASSIGLAGRETQYF. The CDR3, as DNA: TGTGCCAGTAGTATCGGGCTAGCGGGACGGGAGACCCAGTACTTC.

This clone was picked up a small number of times. The genes are TRBV6-5 and TRBJ1-1; maybe TRBD1 (5 bases). V lost 5 bases to trimming and J lost 4 bases, with 11 bases between them. Per the germline V gene, CDR1 is MNHEY and CDR2 is SVGAGI. The CDR3 extends over 13 amino acids. CDR3 protein: CASSPGLTTEAFF. In nucleotides, the CDR3 is TGTGCCAGCAGTCCAGGGTTAACCACTGAAGCTTTCTTT.

This clone was seen once. The V gene is TRBV28, the J gene TRBJ1-5, with D possibly TRBD1 on 5 matching bases. The germline V and J ends were trimmed by 2 bases and 4 bases, with 12 bases remaining between them. The germline CDR1 and CDR2 sequences are MDHEN and SYDVKM. This CDR3 is built from 15 residues. The CDR3 bases are TGTGCCAGCAGTTTAAGGGGCCAAGGAAATCAGCCCCAGCATTTT. Encoded protein: CASSLRGQGNQPQHF.

Here the CDR3 DNA reads TGCGCCAGCAGTGAAGGGGCCAAAAGACCCTACGAGCAGTACTTC. Translated, it gives CASSEGAKRPYEQYF. This rearrangement joins TRBV10-1 to TRBJ2-7; a weak D match, TRBD1 (5 bases). The germline gives CDR1 WNHNN, CDR2 SYGVQD (reference sequence). V lost 3 bases to trimming and J lost 2 bases, with 14 bases between them. The CDR3 sequence is 15 residues long.

The chain employs TRBV24-1 and TRBJ2-3; a weak D match, TRBD2 (5 bases). V lost 0 bases and J lost 2, with 8 bases in between. CDR3 length: 15 residues. The germline V gene encodes CDR1 KGHDR and CDR2 SFDVKD. This chain's CDR3 is CATSDLGSDTDTQYF. Written as DNA, the CDR3 is TGTGCCACCAGTGATTTGGGTAGCGACACAGATACGCAGTATTTT.

This clone was recorded once. The gene calls are TRBV9 and TRBJ2-2; possible D gene TRBD2, 7 bases. Trimming cost V 0 bases and J 3 bases, with 12 bases left between them. Germline V CDR1 and CDR2: SGDLS, YYNGEE. The CDR3 loop spans 16 amino acids. The CDR3 coding sequence is TGTGCCAGCAGCGTAGTTCCCGGGGGGCACACCGGGGAGCTGTTTTTT. Translated, it gives CASSVVPGGHTGELFF.

V is TRBV6-1 and J is TRBJ2-7; TRBD2 is a possible D gene (6 bases). This CDR3 comprises 15 residues. CDR1 MNHNS and CDR2 SASEGT come from the germline V gene. V was trimmed by 1 base and J by 5 bases, leaving 15 bases between them. CDR3 in amino acids: CASSEEGLPGDEQYF. The CDR3 coding sequence is TGTGCCAGCAGTGAAGAGGGTCTACCGGGGGACGAGCAGTACTTC.

The chain links TRBV6-1 to TRBJ2-2; 9 bases agree with TRBD1. Germline CDR1 and CDR2: MNHNS and SASEGT. The CDR3 spans 14 residues. J gave up 1 base and V 7 bases, and 1 base lay outside the gene matches. The CDR3, as DNA: TGTGCCAGCAACAGGGGGCGGAACACCGGGGAGCTGTTTTTT. Its translation is CASNRGRNTGELFF.

This sequence joins TRBV5-6 and TRBJ1-2; no clear D gene. CDR3 size: 13 residues. The germline CDR1 and CDR2 sequences are SGHDT and YYEEEE. V was trimmed by 4 bases and J by 2 bases, leaving 9 bases between them. The DNA of the CDR3 is TGTGCCAGCAGCAACGGGGTGAACTATGGCTACACCTTC. Residues: CASSNGVNYGYTF.

The chain carries TRBV6-4 and TRBJ1-2; 7 bases are a match to TRBD1. CDR1 MRHNA and CDR2 SNTAGT come from the germline V gene. Trimming cost V 5 bases and J 0 bases; bases outside gene matches: 6. This CDR3 is built from 15 residues. The CDR3 spells CASSPGQDSNYGYTF. DNA for the CDR3: TGTGCCAGCAGTCCCGGACAGGACTCTAACTATGGCTACACCTTC.

J is TRBJ1-2 and V is TRBV9, with 7 bases identical to TRBD1. CDR3 length: 11 residues. CDR1 and CDR2 from the germline V gene are SGDLS and YYNGEE. Losses at the gene ends were 5 bases for V and 8 bases for J; bases not matched to a gene: 3. DNA of the CDR3: TGTGCCAGCAGTGCCAGGGGGGGCTACACCTTC. Amino acid sequence: CASSARGGYTF.

The chain combines TRBV7-9 with TRBJ1-6; no reliable D call. The CDR3 length is 15 residues. Germline CDR1 reads SEHNR; CDR2 reads FQNEAQ (reference sequence). The V end lost 5 bases, the J end lost 10 bases, and 18 bases lay between the germline ends. This CDR3 reads CASSQEGRVGSPLHF. The CDR3 DNA sequence: TGTGCCAGCAGCCAGGAGGGCCGAGTAGGATCACCCCTCCACTTT.

The chain couples TRBV15 to TRBJ2-1, with 7 positions matching TRBD2. Germline-derived CDR1 and CDR2 are LNHNV and YYDKDF (reference sequence). V shed 0 bases, J shed 8 bases, and the junction held 10 bases outside the gene matches. The CDR3 length is 16 residues. CDR3: CATSREAPGRGDEQFF. CDR3 nucleotides: TGTGCCACCAGCAGAGAGGCCCCGGGGAGGGGAGATGAGCAGTTCTTC.

The DNA of the CDR3 is TGTGCCAGCAGCCAACCTAGGACAGGGGTATATGAGCAGTACTTC. Residues: CASSQPRTGVYEQYF. The chain combines TRBV16 with TRBJ2-7; 9 nucleotides align to TRBD1. The junction had 9 bases not matched to a gene; V was cut back by 2 bases and J by 7 bases. Germline values: CDR1 KGHSY, CDR2 FQNENV. This CDR3 has 15 amino acids.

J is TRBJ1-4 and V is TRBV7-6; D is ambiguous. The CDR3 runs to 12 residues. The germline gives CDR1 SGHVS, CDR2 FNYEAQ. V was cut by 5 bases and J by 8 bases, with 9 bases left in between. The CDR3 DNA reads TGTGCCAGCAGCCCACGGGGAGAAAAACTGTTTTTT. It specifies CASSPRGEKLFF.

This clone was seen a single time. J is TRBJ1-2 and V is TRBV5-1, with 10 bases matching TRBD1. Germline CDR1 SGHRS, CDR2 YFSETQ. This CDR3 region has 15 residues. V lost 4 bases and J lost 5; bases outside the gene matches: 8. Written as DNA, the CDR3 is TGCGCCAGCAGCGTATCCGGGACAGGGGTTTATGGCTACACCTTC. Amino acids: CASSVSGTGVYGYTF.

This sequence joins TRBV5-6 and TRBJ1-2; maybe TRBD1 (5 bases). The CDR3 is made up of 13 amino acids. The V end lost 0 bases, the J end lost 8 bases, and 11 bases lay between the germline ends. CDR1 is SGHDT and CDR2 is YYEEEE in the germline V gene. CDR3 protein: CASSLGQYRGYTF. The CDR3 region has the DNA TGTGCCAGCAGCTTGGGACAGTATCGAGGCTACACCTTC.

The rearrangement joins TRBV28 to TRBJ2-2; 13 bases align to TRBD2. Germline V gives CDR1 MDHEN, CDR2 SYDVKM. V was pared by 7 bases and J by 2 bases, with 10 bases of the junction left unmatched. The CDR3 spans 18 residues. CDR3 residues: CASTPQPGLAGNTGELFF. In DNA, the CDR3 is TGTGCCAGCACCCCCCAGCCGGGACTAGCGGGAAACACCGGGGAGCTGTTTTTT.

With respect to this clone: This sample also contains other DNA sequences that code for the same CDR3. The chain carries TRBV5-1 and TRBJ1-2, with TRBD1 as a possible D gene (6 bases). CDR1 SGHRS and CDR2 YFSETQ come from the germline V gene. Deletions cut 3 bases from V and 2 bases from J, with 14 bases between. The CDR3 extends over 15 amino acids. CDR3: CASSSNPQGNYGYTF. The CDR3 DNA is TGCGCCAGCAGCTCTAACCCACAGGGCAACTATGGCTACACCTTC.

The chain joins TRBV24-1 to TRBJ1-5; D unclear. This CDR3 spans 17 amino acids. With 9 bases removed from V and 2 bases from J, the gap between germline ends came to 22 bases. Looked up from germline, CDR1 is KGHDR and CDR2 is SFDVKD. CDR3 sequence: CATLDTPPASGNQPQHF. The CDR3 DNA sequence: TGTGCCACCCTCGACACCCCTCCGGCCTCGGGCAATCAGCCCCAGCATTTT.